This T cell receptor beta chain was retrieved from a study of cytotoxic CD8 clonotypes in ibrutinib-treated CLL. The overall study: Response samples were drawn at a median of approximately 11 months of treatment, range 6 to 36. Whole-study results and caveats: Relative to age-matched healthy donors, clonality at baseline was higher, and it tracked circulating CD8+ T-cell counts.

Investigators sought sequencing depths of between 1 in 200,000 and 1 in 1 million T cells. The data were produced by immunoSEQ multiplex PCR, yet TCRdb's version contains in-frame clones alone and is incomplete. Among approximately 200,000 clones listed, approximately 72% were seen once. Genomic DNA in a quantity of 2 to 2.5 micrograms was derived from cryopreserved PBMCs for TCR beta libraries. Details on this clone: The antigen is unknown.

The germline V and J ends were trimmed by 0 bases and 2 bases, with 11 bases remaining between them. The germline CDR1 and CDR2 sequences are GTSNPN and SVGIG (reference sequence). The CDR3 contains 14 residues. The clonotype was recovered from a human donor with chronic lymphocytic leukemia. Material: PBMCs, obtained after 24 months of ibrutinib treatment. This chain connects TRBV30 to TRBJ2-7; TRBD1 is a possible D gene (6 bases). Here the CDR3 DNA reads TGTGCCTGGAGTGTACTACAGGGAACCTACGAGCAGTACTTC. Protein sequence: CAWSVLQGTYEQYF.